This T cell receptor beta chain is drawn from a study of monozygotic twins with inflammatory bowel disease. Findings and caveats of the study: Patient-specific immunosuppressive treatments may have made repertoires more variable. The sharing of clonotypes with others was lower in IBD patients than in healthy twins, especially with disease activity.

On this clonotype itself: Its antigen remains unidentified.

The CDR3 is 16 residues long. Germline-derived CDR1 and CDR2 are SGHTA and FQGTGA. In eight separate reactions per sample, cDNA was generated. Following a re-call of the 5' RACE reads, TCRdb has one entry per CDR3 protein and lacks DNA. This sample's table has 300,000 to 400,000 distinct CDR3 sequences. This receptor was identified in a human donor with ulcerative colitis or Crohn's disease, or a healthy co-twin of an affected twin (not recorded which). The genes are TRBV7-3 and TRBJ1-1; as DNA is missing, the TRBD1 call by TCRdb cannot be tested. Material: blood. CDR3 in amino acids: CASSPDAQGVGTEAFF.